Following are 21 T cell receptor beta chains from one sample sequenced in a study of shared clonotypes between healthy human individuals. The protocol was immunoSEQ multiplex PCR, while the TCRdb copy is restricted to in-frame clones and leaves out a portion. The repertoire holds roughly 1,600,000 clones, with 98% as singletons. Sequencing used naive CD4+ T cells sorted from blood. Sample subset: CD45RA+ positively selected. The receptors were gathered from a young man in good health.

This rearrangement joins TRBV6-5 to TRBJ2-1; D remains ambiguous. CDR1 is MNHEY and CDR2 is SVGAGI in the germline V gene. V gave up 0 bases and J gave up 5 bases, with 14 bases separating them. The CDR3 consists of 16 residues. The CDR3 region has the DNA TGTGCCAGCAGTTACTCGTCCGGCCCTCTAAACAATGAGCAGTTCTTC. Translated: CASSYSSGPLNNEQFF.

DNA of the CDR3: TGTGCCAGCAGCAGAAACACTGAAGCTTTCTTT. Encoded protein: CASSRNTEAFF. V and J are TRBV9 and TRBJ1-1, with D unresolved. The CDR3 has 11 residues. V was shortened by 4 bases and J by 2 bases, with 3 bases between the two germline ends. Germline assignment: CDR1 SGDLS and CDR2 YYNGEE. The whole variable domain, remainder taken from reference TRBV9 and TRBJ1-1, is DSGVTQTPKHLITATGQRVTLRCSPRSGDLSVYWYQQSLDQGLQFLIQYYNGEERAKGNILERFSAQQFPDLHSELNLSSLELGDSALYFCASSRNTEAFFGQGTRLTVV.

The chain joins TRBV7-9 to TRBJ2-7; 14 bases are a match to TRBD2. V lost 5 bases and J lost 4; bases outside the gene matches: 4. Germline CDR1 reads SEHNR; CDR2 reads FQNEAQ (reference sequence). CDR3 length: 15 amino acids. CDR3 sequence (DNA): TGTGCCAGCAGCCGCAGACTAGCGGGAGGGTACGAGCAGTACTTC. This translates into CASSRRLAGGYEQYF.

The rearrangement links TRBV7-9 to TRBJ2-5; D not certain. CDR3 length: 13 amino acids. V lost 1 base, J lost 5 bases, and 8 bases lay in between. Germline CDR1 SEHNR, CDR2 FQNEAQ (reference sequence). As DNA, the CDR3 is TGTGCCAGCAGCTTAGGGTCGGCGGAGACCCAGTACTTC. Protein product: CASSLGSAETQYF.

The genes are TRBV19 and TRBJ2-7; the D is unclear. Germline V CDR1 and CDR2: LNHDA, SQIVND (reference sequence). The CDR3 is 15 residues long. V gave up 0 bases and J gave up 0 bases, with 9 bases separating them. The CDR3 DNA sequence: TGTGCCAGTAGTATAGATCCCTGGAACTCCTACGAGCAGTACTTC. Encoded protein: CASSIDPWNSYEQYF. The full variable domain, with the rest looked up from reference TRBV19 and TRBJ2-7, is DGGITQSPKYLFRKEGQNVTLSCEQNLNHDAMYWYRQDPGQGLRLIYYSQIVNDFQKGDIAEGYSVSREKKESFPLTVTSAQKNPTAFYLCASSIDPWNSYEQYFGPGTRLTVT.

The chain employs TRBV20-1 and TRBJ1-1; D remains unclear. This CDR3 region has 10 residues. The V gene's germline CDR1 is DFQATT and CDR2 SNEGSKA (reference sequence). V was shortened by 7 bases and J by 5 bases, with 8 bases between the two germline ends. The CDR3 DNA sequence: TGCAGTGTTTCTAGGACTGAAGCTTTCTTT. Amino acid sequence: CSVSRTEAFF.

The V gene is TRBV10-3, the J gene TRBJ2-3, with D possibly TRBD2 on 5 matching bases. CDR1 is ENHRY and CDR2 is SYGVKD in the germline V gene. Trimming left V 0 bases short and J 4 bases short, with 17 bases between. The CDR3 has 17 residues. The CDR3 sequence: CAISESLGPPAADTQYF. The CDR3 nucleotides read TGTGCCATCAGTGAGTCACTAGGCCCCCCGGCGGCAGATACGCAGTATTTT.

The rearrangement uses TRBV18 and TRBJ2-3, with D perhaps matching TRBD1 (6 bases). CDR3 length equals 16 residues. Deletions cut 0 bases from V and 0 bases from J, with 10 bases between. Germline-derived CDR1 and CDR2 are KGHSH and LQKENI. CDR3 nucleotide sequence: TGTGCCAGCTCACCACCAGGGACAATTAGCACAGATACGCAGTATTTT. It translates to CASSPPGTISTDTQYF.

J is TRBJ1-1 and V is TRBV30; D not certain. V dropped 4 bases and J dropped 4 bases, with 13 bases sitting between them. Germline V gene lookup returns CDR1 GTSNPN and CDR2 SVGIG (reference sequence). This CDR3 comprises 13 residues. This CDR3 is CAWTNGGGTEAFF. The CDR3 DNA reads TGTGCCTGGACAAACGGAGGTGGCACTGAAGCTTTCTTT.

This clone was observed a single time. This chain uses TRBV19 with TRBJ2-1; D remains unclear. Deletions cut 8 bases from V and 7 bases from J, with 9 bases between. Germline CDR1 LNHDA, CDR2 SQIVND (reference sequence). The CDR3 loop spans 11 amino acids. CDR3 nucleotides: TGTGCCAGTTCTGTACAGAATGAGCAGTTCTTC. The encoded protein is CASSVQNEQFF. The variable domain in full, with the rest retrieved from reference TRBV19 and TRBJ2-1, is DGGITQSPKYLFRKEGQNVTLSCEQNLNHDAMYWYRQDPGQGLRLIYYSQIVNDFQKGDIAEGYSVSREKKESFPLTVTSAQKNPTAFYLCASSVQNEQFFGPGTRLTVL.

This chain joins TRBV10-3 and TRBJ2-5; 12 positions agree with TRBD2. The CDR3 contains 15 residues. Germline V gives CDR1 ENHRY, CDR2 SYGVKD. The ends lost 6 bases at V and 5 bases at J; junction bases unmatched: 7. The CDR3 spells CAIRATSGSLETQYF. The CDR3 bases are TGTGCCATCAGGGCGACTAGCGGGAGTTTGGAGACCCAGTACTTC.

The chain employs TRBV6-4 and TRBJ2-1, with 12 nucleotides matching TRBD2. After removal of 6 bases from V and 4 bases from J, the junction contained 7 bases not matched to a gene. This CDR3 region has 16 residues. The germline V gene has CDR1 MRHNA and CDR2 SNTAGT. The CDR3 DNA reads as TGTGCCAGCAGCGCTAGAGGACTAGCGGGGTACAATGAGCAGTTCTTC. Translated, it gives CASSARGLAGYNEQFF.

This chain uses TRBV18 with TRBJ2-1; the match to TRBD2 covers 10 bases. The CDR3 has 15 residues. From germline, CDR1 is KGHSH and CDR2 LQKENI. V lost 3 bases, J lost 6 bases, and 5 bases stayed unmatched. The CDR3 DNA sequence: TGTGCCAGCTCACCCCCCAGCGGGGGGGTCAATGAGCAGTTCTTC. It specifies CASSPPSGGVNEQFF.

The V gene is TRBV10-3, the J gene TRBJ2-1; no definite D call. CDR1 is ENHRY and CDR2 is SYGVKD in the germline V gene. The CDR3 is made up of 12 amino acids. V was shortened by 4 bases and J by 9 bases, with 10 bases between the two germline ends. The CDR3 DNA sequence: TGTGCCATCAGTGCATCCAGGTCTGAGCAGTTCTTC. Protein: CAISASRSEQFF.

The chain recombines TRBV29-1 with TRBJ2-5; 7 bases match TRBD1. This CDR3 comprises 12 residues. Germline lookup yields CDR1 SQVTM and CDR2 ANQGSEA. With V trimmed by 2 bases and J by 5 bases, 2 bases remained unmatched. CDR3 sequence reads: CSVELQGETQYF. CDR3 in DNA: TGCAGCGTTGAACTACAGGGGGAGACCCAGTACTTC.

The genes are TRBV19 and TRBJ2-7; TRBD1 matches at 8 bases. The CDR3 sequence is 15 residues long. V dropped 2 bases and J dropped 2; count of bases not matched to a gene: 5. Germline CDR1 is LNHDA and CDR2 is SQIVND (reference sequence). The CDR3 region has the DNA TGTGCCAGTAGTATATCGGACAGGGCGGCCTACGAGCAGTACTTC. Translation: CASSISDRAAYEQYF.

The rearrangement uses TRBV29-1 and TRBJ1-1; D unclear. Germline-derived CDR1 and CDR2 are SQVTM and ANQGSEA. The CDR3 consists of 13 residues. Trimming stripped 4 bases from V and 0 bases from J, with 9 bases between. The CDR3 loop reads CSVVRAMNTEAFF. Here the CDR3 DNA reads TGCAGCGTTGTGCGGGCGATGAACACTGAAGCTTTCTTT.

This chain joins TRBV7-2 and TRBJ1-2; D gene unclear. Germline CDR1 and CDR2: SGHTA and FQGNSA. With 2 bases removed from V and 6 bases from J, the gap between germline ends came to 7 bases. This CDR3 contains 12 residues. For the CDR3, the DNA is TGTGCCAGCAGCTTACAACCTGATGGCTACACCTTC. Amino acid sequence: CASSLQPDGYTF.

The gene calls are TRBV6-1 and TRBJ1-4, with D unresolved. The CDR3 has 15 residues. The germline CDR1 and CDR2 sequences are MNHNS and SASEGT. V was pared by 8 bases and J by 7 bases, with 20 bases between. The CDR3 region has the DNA TGTGCCAGCCTCCTTGGGTCCCGTCCCAGTGAAAAACTGTTTTTT. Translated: CASLLGSRPSEKLFF.

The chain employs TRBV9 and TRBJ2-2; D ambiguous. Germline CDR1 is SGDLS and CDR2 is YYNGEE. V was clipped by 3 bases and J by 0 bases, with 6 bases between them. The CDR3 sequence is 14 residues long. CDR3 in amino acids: CASSGKTNTGELFF. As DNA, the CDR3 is TGTGCCAGCAGCGGAAAAACGAACACCGGGGAGCTGTTTTTT.

CDR3 DNA sequence: TGTGCCAGCAGTTTCGGGGATCGAGCTTCACCCCTCCACTTT. It translates to CASSFGDRASPLHF. The chain recombines TRBV27 with TRBJ1-6; D is ambiguous. This CDR3 contains 14 residues. Germline V lookup: CDR1 MNHEY, CDR2 SMNVEV (reference sequence). Trimming removed 3 bases from V and 9 bases from J, with 12 bases in between.